This T cell receptor (beta chain) emerged from a study of blood T cell repertoires in COVID-19. Looked up from germline, CDR1 is SGHDT and CDR2 is YYEEEE. After removal of 1 base from V and 4 bases from J, the junction contained 6 bases not matched to a gene. CDR3 length equals 15 residues. The method was immunoSEQ multiplex PCR; TCRdb's version includes in-frame clones alone and lacks a portion of them. The sample lists around 160,000 clones; under 90% were seen once. The chain carries TRBV5-6 and TRBJ2-5; 8 bases fit TRBD2. This clonotype originated in a human donor in a cohort sampled during active COVID-19. The source material was peripheral blood. The CDR3 nucleotides are TGTGCCAGCAGCTTGATAGGGACTAGTGGAGAGACCCAGTACTTC. Its translation: CASSLIGTSGETQYF.